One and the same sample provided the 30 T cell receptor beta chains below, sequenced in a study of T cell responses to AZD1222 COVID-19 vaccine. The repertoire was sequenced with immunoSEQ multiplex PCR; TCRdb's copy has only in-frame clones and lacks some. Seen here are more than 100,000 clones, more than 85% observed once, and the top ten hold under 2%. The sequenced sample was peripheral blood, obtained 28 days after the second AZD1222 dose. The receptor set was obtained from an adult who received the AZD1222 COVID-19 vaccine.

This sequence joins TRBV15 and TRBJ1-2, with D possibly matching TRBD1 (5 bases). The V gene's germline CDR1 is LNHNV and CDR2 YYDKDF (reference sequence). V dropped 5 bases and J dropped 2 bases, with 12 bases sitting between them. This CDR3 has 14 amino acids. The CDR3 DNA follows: TGTGCCACCAGCCCTCGGGGGGAAAACTATGGCTACACCTTC. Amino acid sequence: CATSPRGENYGYTF.

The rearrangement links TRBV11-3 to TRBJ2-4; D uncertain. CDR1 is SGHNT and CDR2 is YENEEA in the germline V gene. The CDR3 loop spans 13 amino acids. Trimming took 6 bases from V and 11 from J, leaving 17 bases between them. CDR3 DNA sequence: TGTGCCAGCAGTAAGACCCTTACTTCAGTTCAGTACTTC. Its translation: CASSKTLTSVQYF.

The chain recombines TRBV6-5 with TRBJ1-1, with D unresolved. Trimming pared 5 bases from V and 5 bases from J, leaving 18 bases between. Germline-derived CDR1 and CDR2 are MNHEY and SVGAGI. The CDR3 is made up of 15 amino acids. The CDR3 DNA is TGTGCCAGCAGTCCCCCGAGGATGGGTAGGACTGAAGCTTTCTTT. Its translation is CASSPPRMGRTEAFF.

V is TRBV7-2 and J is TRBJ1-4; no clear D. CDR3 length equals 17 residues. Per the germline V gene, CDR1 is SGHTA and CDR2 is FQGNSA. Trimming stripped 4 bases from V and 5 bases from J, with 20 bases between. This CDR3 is CASSWTATAASNEKLFF. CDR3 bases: TGTGCCAGCAGCTGGACCGCGACGGCGGCATCGAATGAAAAACTGTTTTTT.

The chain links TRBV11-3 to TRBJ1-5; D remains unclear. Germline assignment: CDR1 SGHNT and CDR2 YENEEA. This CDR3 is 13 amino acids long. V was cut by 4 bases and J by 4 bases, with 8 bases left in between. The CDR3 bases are TGTGCCAGCAGCTCCGACGGGAATCAGCCCCAGCATTTT. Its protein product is CASSSDGNQPQHF.

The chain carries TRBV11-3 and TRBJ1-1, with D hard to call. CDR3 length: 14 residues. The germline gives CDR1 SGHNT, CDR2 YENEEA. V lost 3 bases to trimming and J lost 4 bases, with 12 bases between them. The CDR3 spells CASSFLTAPTEAFF. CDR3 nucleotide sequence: TGTGCCAGCAGCTTCTTGACGGCGCCCACTGAAGCTTTCTTT.

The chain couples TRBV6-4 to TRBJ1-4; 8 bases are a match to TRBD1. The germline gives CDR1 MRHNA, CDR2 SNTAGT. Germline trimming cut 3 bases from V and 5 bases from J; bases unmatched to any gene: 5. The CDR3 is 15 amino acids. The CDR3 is CASSEQGGANEKLFF. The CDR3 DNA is TGTGCCAGCAGTGAACAGGGGGGAGCGAATGAAAAACTGTTTTTT.

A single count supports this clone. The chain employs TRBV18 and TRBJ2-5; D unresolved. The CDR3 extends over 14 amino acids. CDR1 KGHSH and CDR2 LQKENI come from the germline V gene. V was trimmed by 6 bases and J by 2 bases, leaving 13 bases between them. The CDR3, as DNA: TGTGCCAGCTCTCTAACAGAGATACAAGAGACCCAGTACTTC. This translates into CASSLTEIQETQYF.

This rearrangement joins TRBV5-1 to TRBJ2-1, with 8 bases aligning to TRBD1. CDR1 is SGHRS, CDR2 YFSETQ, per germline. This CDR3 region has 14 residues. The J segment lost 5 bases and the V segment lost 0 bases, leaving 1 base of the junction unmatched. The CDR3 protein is CASSLGDRHNEQFF. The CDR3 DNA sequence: TGCGCCAGCAGCTTGGGGGACAGGCACAATGAGCAGTTCTTC.

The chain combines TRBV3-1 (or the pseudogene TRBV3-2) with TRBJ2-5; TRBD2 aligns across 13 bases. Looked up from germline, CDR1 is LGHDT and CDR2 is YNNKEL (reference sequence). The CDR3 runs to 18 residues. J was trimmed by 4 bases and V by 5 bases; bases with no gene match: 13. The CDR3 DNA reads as TGTGCCAGCAGCGCTTACGGGACTAGCGGGGTACGAGGAGAGACCCAGTACTTC. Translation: CASSAYGTSGVRGETQYF.

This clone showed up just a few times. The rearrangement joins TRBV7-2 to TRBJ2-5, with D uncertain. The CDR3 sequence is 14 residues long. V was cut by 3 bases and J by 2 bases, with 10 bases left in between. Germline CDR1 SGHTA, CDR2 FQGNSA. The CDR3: CASSFSHGQETQYF. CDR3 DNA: TGTGCCAGCAGCTTTTCCCACGGGCAAGAGACCCAGTACTTC.

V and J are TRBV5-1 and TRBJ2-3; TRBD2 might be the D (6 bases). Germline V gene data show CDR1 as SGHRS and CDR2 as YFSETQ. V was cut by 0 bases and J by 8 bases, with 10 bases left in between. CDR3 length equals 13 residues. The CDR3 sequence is CASSLGPEGTQYF. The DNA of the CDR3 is TGCGCCAGCAGCTTGGGTCCGGAGGGTACGCAGTATTTT.

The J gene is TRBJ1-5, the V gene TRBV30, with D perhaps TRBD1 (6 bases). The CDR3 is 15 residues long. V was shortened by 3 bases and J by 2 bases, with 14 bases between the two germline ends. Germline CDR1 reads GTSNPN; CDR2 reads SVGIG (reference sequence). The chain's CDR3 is CAWSGGQSGNQPQHF. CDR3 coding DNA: TGTGCCTGGAGCGGTGGACAGTCGGGCAATCAGCCCCAGCATTTT.

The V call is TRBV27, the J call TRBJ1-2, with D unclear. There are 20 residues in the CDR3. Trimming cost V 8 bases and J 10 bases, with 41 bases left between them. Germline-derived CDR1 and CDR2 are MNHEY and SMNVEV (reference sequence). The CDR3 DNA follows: TGTGCCAGCGCTAGGGAGGAGTCTACACATACTATGGCGGGAGGGTCTGACTACACCTTC. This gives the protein CASAREESTHTMAGGSDYTF.

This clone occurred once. The CDR3 DNA follows: TGCGCCAGCAGCCTACCTGGGTTCACCGGGGAGCTGTTTTTT. This sequence encodes CASSLPGFTGELFF. The chain carries TRBV5-1 and TRBJ2-2; D is unclear. Trimming left V 4 bases short and J 4 bases short, with 11 bases between. Per the germline V gene, CDR1 is SGHRS and CDR2 is YFSETQ. The CDR3 covers 14 residues.

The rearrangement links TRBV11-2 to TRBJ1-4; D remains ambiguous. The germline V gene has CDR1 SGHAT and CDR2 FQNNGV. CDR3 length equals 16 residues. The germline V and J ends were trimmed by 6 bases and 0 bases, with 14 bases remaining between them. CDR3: CASRGVLGATNEKLFF. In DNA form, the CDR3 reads TGTGCCAGCAGGGGAGTTCTAGGAGCAACTAATGAAAAACTGTTTTTT.

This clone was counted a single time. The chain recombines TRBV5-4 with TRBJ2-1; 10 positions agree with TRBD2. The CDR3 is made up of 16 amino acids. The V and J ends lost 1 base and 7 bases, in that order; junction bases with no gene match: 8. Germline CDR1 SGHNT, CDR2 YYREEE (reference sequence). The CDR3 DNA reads TGTGCCAGCAGCTTGTTCGTAGCGGGGGGTATGAATGAGCAGTTCTTC. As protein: CASSLFVAGGMNEQFF. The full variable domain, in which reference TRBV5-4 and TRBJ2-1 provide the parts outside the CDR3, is ETGVTQSPTHLIKTRGQQVTLRCSSQSGHNTVSWYQQALGQGPQFIFQYYREEENGRGNFPPRFSGLQFPNYSSELNVNALELDDSALYLCASSLFVAGGMNEQFFGPGTRLTVL.

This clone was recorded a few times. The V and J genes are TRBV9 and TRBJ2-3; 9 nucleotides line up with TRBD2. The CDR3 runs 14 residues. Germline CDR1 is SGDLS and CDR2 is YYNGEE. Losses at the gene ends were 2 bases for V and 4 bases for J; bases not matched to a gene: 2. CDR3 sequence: CASSVVAGADTQYF. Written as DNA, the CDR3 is TGTGCCAGCAGCGTGGTAGCGGGAGCAGATACGCAGTATTTT.

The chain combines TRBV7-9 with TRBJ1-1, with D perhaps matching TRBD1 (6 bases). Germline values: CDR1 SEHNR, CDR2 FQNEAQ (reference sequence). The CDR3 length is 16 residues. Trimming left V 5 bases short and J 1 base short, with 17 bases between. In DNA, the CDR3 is TGTGCCAGCAGCGCCTACACAGGGCGAGGGAACACTGAAGCTTTCTTT. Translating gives CASSAYTGRGNTEAFF.

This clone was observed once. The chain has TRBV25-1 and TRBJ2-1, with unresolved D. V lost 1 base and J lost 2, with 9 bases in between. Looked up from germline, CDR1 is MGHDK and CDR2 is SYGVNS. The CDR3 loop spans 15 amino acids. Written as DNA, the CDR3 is TGTGCCAGCAGTGAATTAGGCTTAACCTACAATGAGCAGTTCTTC. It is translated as CASSELGLTYNEQFF.

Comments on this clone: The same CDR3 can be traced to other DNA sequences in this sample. As DNA, the CDR3 is TGTGCCTGGAGTGTAGGCGGGTATGGCTACACCTTC. Protein sequence: CAWSVGGYGYTF. This chain joins TRBV30 and TRBJ1-2, with unresolved D. V lost 0 bases to trimming and J lost 5 bases, with 7 bases between them. The CDR3 is 12 residues long. CDR1 is GTSNPN and CDR2 is SVGIG in the germline V gene (reference sequence).

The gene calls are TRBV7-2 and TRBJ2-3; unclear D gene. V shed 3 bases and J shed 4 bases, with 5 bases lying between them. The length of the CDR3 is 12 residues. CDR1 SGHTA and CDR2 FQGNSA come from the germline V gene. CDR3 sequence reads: CASSFLPDTQYF. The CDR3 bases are TGTGCCAGCAGCTTTCTTCCAGATACGCAGTATTTT. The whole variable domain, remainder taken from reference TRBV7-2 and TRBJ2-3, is GAGVSQSPSNKVTEKGKDVELRCDPISGHTALYWYRQSLGQGLEFLIYFQGNSAPDKSGLPSDRFSAERTGGSVSTLTIQRTQQEDSAVYLCASSFLPDTQYFGPGTRLTVL.

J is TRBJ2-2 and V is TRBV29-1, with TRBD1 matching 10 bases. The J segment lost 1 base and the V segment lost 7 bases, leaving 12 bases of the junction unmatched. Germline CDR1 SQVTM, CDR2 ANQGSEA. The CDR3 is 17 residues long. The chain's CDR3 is CSGSGTGVFGNTGELFF. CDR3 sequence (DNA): TGCAGCGGCTCCGGGACAGGGGTTTTCGGGAACACCGGGGAGCTGTTTTTT.

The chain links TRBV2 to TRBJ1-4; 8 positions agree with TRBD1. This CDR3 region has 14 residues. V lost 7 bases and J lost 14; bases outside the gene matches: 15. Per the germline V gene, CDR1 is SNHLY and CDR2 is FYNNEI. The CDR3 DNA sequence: TGTGCCAGCACCGCGGGCAGGGGGCACGAAACTCTGTTTTTT. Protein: CASTAGRGHETLFF.

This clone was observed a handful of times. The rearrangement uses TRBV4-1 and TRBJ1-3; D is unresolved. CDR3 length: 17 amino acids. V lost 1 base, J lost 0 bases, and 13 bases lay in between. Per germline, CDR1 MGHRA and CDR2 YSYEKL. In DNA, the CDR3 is TGCGCCAGCAGCCAAGGAAGGGTGGGCGTCTCTGGAAACACCATATATTTT. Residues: CASSQGRVGVSGNTIYF.

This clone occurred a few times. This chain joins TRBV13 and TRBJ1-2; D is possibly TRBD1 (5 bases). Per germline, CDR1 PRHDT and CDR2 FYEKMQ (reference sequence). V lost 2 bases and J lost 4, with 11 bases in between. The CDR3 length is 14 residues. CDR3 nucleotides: TGTGCCAGCAGCTTATCGGGGGGAGCCTATGGCTACACCTTC. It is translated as CASSLSGGAYGYTF. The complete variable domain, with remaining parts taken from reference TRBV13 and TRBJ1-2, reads AAGVIQSPRHLIKEKRETATLKCYPIPRHDTVYWYQQGPGQDPQFLISFYEKMQSDKGSIPDRFSAQQFSDYHSELNMSSLELGDSALYFCASSLSGGAYGYTFGSGTRLTVV.

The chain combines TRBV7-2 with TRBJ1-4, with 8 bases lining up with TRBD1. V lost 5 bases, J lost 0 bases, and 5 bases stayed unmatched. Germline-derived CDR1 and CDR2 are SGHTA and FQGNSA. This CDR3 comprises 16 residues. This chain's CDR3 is CASSLRQGSTNEKLFF. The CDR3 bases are TGTGCCAGCAGCCTCCGACAGGGGTCAACTAATGAAAAACTGTTTTTT.

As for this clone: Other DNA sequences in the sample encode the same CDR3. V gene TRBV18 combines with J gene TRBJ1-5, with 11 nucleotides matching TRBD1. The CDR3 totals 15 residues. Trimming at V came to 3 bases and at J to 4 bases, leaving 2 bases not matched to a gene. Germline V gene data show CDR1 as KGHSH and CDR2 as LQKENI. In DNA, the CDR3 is TGTGCCAGCTCACCGGGGACAGGGGGTAATCAGCCCCAGCATTTT. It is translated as CASSPGTGGNQPQHF.

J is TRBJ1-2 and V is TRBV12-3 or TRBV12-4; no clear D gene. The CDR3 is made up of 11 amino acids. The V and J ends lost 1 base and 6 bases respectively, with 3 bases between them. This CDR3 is CASSLGDGYTF. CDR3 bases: TGTGCCAGCAGTTTAGGGGATGGCTACACCTTC.

CDR3 sequence: CASSSVVGNTIYF. CDR3 DNA sequence: TGTGCCAGTAGTTCGGTAGTGGGAAACACCATATATTTT. The rearrangement uses TRBV19 and TRBJ1-3; no reliable D call. V shed 5 bases and J shed 4 bases, with 9 bases lying between them. The CDR3 is 13 amino acids. Per germline, CDR1 LNHDA and CDR2 SQIVND (reference sequence).